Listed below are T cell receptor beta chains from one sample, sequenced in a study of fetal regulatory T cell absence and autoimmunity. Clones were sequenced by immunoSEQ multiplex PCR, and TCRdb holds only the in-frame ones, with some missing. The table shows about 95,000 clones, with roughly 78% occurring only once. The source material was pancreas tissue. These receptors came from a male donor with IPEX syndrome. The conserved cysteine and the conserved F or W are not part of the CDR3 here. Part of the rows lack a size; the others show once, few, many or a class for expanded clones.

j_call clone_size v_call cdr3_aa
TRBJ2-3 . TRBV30 AWSSGGTDTQY
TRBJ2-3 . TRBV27 ASSRLAGGLDTQY
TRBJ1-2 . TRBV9 ASSYYNYGYT
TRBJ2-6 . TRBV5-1 ASSLTGRGANVLT
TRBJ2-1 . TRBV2 ASRGGLAAYNEQF
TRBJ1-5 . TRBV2 ASSAGGDQPQH
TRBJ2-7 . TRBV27 ASSSGQTYEQY
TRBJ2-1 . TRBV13 ASSLESWPNEQF
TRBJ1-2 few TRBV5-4 ASSLGTDGYT
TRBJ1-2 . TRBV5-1 ASSFDGPYGYT
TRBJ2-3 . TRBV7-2 ASSLAQRGAWY
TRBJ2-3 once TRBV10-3 AISELAGGTTDTQY
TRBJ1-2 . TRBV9 ASTSRTGPYGYT
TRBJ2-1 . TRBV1 TSSQYPAGNEQF